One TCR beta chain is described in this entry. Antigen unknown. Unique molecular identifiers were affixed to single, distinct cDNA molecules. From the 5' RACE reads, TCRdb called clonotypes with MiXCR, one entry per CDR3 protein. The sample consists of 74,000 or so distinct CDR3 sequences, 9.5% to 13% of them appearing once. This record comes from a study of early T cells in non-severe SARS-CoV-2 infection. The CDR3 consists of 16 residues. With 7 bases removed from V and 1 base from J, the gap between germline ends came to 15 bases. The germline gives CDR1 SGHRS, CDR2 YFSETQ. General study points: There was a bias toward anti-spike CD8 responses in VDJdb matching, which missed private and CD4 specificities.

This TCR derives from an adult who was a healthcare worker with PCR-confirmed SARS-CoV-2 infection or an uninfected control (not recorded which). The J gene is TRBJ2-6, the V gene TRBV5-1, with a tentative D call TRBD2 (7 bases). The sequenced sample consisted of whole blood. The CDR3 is CASSRGASSGANVLTF. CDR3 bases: TGCGCCAGCTCACGGGGGGCAAGTTCTGGGGCCAACGTCCTGACTTTC.